This T cell receptor beta chain appears in the sequencing data of a study of blood T cell repertoires in COVID-19. The overall study: Nucleic acid was either cDNA or gDNA, and it came from T cells, B-cell-depleted T cells, or PBMCs.

In the source study's methods: From reference gene primer amplification, estimates of nucleated cell counts were derived. The table came from immunoSEQ multiplex PCR; TCRdb's copy has only in-frame clones and leaves some out. That table furnishes V, J and clone size, whereas the DNA furnished D and trimming. The table includes under 150,000 clones, around 82% detected once. Germline values: CDR1 MRHNA, CDR2 SNTAGT. CDR3 length: 19 amino acids. V dropped 4 bases and J dropped 1 base, with 22 bases sitting between them. Sequencing used PBMCs or T cells enriched from blood (not recorded which). V and J are TRBV6-4 and TRBJ2-2, with a weak D call TRBD2 (7 bases). This TCR was sampled from a man aged 50 to 59 in a cohort exposed to, infected with or recovered from COVID-19 (not recorded which). This chain's CDR3 is CASSANDYAGARNTGELFF. The CDR3 DNA follows: TGTGCCAGCAGTGCCAATGACTATGCGGGGGCCCGGAACACCGGGGAGCTGTTTTTT.